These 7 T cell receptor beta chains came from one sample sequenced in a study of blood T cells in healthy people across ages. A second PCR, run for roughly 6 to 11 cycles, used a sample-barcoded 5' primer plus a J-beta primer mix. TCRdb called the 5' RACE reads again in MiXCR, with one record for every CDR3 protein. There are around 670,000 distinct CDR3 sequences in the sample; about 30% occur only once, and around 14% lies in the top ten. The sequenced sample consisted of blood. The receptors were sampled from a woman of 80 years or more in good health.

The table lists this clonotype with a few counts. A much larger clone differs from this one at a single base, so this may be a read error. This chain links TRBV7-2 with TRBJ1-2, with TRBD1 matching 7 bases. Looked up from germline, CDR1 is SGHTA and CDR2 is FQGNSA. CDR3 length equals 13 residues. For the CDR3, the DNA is TGTGCCAACAGCCCGCGACAGGGTCTTGGCTACACCTTC. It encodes CANSPRQGLGYTF.

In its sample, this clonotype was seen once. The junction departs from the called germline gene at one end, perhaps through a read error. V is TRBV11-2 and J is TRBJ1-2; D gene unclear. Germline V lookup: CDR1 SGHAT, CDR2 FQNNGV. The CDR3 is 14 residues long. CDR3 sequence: CVSSLVGGNYGYTF. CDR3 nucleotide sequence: TGTGTCAGCAGCTTAGTCGGAGGGAACTATGGCTACACCTTC.

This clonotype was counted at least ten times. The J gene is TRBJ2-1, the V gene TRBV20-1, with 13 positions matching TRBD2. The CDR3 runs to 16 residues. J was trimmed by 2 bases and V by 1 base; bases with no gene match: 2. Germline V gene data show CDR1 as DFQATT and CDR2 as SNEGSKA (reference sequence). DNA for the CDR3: TGCAGTGCTAGAGGCGGGACTAGCGGGGCCTACAATGAGCAGTTCTTC. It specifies CSARGGTSGAYNEQFF.

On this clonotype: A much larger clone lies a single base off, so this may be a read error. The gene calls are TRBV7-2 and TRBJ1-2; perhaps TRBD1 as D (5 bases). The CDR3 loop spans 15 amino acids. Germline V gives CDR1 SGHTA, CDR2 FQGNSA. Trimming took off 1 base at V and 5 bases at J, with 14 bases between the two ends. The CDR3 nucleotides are TGTGCCAGCAGCTTAGTAAGAGGGGACCGGTATGGCTACACCTTC. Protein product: CASSLVRGDRYGYTF.

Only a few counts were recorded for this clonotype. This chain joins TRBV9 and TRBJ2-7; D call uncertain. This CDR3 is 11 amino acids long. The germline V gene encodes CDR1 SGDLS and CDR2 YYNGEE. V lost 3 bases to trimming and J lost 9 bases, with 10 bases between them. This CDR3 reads CASSDCFGQYF. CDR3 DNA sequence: TGTGCCAGCAGCGACTGCTTTGGGCAGTACTTC.

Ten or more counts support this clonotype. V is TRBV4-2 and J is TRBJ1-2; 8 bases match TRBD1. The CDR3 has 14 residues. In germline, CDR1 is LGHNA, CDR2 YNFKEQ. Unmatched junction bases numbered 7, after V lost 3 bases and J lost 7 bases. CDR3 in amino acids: CASSQGRQGSGYTF. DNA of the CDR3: TGTGCCAGCAGCCAGGGACGACAGGGGAGTGGCTACACCTTC.

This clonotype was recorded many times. CDR3 sequence reads: CASSMTGVYGYTF. CDR3 sequence (DNA): TGTGCCAGCAGCATGACAGGGGTGTATGGCTACACCTTC. The chain employs TRBV13 and TRBJ1-2, with 8 nucleotides matching TRBD1. The CDR3 spans 13 residues. J was trimmed by 5 bases and V by 5 bases; bases with no gene match: 4. CDR1 and CDR2 (germline): PRHDT, FYEKMQ (reference sequence).